This is a list of T cell receptor beta chains from one sample in a study of graft-versus-host responses after intestinal transplantation. Clones were read by immunoSEQ multiplex PCR, and TCRdb kept only the in-frame ones, dropping some. The table records under 30,000 clones, 90% to 95% of them present only once. The sequencing used PBMCs, collected around 40 days after intestinal transplant. These receptors came from a human patient who received an intestinal transplant, so some T cells may come from the graft donor. The CDR3 runs from the conserved cysteine through the conserved F or W. D genes are given only for firm matches.

J: TRBJ2-7
D: .
V: TRBV5-1
CDR3: CASSSWGHSYEQYF
DNA: TGCGCCAGCAGCTCCTGGGGACATTCCTACGAGCAGTACTTC

J: TRBJ2-3
D: .
V: TRBV28
CDR3: CASSSNTDTQYF
DNA: TGTGCCAGCAGTTCCAACACAGATACGCAGTATTTT

J: TRBJ1-2
D: .
V: TRBV27
CDR3: CASSIRVDNYGYTF
DNA: TGTGCCAGCAGTATCAGGGTGGATAACTATGGCTACACCTTC

J: TRBJ2-3
D: .
V: TRBV30
CDR3: CAWKRSTDTQYF
DNA: TGTGCCTGGAAGCGGAGCACAGATACGCAGTATTTT

J: TRBJ2-3
D: .
V: TRBV27
CDR3: CASSSKSALDTQYF
DNA: TGTGCCAGCAGTTCGAAATCCGCATTAGATACGCAGTATTTT

J: TRBJ2-1
D: .
V: TRBV30
CDR3: CAWSVRGGISYNEQFF
DNA: TGTGCCTGGAGTGTAAGGGGGGGGATCTCCTACAATGAGCAGTTCTTC

J: TRBJ1-3
D: .
V: TRBV28
CDR3: CASRGLCYTIYF
DNA: TGTGCCAGCAGGGGACTCTGCTACACCATATATTTT

J: TRBJ1-1
D: .
V: TRBV7-6
CDR3: CASSLDGSAYTEAFF
DNA: TGTGCCAGCAGCTTAGACGGGTCGGCGTACACTGAAGCTTTCTTT

J: TRBJ1-3
D: TRBD1
V: TRBV2
CDR3: CASSDGQGRNTIYF
DNA: TGTGCCAGCAGTGATGGACAGGGTAGAAACACCATATATTTT

J: TRBJ1-5
D: .
V: TRBV28
CDR3: CASSLQARHSNQPQHF
DNA: TGTGCCAGCAGTTTGCAGGCGAGACATAGCAATCAGCCCCAGCATTTT

J: TRBJ2-6
D: .
V: TRBV28
CDR3: CASSFLANSGANVLTF
DNA: TGTGCCAGCAGTTTTCTAGCGAACTCTGGGGCCAACGTCCTGACTTTC

J: TRBJ2-3
D: .
V: TRBV6-6
CDR3: CASSWDGASPDTQYF
DNA: TGTGCCAGCAGTTGGGATGGGGCTAGCCCAGATACGCAGTATTTT

J: TRBJ1-4
D: .
V: TRBV11-2
CDR3: CASSFPRGYPTNEKLFF
DNA: TGTGCCAGCAGCTTCCCCAGGGGTTACCCAACTAATGAAAAACTGTTTTTT